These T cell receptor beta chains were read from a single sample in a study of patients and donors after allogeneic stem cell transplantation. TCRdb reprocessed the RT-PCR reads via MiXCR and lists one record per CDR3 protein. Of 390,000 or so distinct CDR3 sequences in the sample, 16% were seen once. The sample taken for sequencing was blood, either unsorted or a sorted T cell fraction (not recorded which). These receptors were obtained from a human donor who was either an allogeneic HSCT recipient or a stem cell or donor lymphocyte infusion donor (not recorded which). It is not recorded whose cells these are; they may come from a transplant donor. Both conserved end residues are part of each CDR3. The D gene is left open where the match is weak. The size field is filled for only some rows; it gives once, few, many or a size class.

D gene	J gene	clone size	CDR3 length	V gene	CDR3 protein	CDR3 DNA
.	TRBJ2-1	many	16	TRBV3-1	CASSQDLGLGENEQFF	TGTGCCAGCAGCCAAGACCTGGGCCTAGGGGAAAATGAGCAGTTCTTC
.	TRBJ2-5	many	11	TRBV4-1	CASGHQETQYF	TGCGCCAGCGGTCACCAAGAGACCCAGTACTTC
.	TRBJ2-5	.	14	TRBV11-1	CASSLDAGVETQYF	TGTGCCAGCAGCTTAGACGCAGGGGTAGAGACCCAGTACTTC
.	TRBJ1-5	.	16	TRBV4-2	CASSQEKPRGSGPQHF	TGTGCCAGCAGCCAAGAGAAGCCGAGGGGCTCAGGGCCCCAGCATTTT
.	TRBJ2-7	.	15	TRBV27	CASNTAQGGYYEQYF	TGTGCCAGCAATACCGCCCAGGGGGGGTACTACGAGCAGTACTTC
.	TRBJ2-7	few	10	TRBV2	CASNRGEQYF	TGTGCCAGCAATCGCGGCGAGCAGTACTTC
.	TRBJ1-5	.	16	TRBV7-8	CASSLSPLGPNQPQHF	TGTGCCAGCAGCTTAAGCCCCCTCGGCCCTAATCAGCCCCAGCATTTT
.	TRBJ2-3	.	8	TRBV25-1	CASSHLYF	TGTGCCAGCAGCCATTTGTATTTT
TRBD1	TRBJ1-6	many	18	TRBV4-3	CASSQDTGGSSYNSPLHF	TGCGCCAGCAGCCAGGACACAGGGGGCAGCTCCTATAATTCACCCCTCCACTTT
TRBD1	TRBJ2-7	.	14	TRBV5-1	CASSFAGGQGGQYF	TGCGCCAGCAGCTTCGCCGGGGGACAGGGGGGGCAGTACTTC
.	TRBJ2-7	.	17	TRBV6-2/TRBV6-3	CASTRLRRRSTSYEQYF	TGTGCCAGCACTCGTTTACGTCGGAGGTCAACCAGCTACGAGCAGTACTTC
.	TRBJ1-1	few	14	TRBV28	CASSFYAEPEEAFF	TGTGCCAGCAGTTTCTACGCCGAACCCGAGGAAGCTTTCTTT
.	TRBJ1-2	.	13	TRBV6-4	CASSGGSPYGYTF	TGTGCCAGCAGTGGGGGCAGTCCCTATGGCTACACCTTC
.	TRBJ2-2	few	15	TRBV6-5	CASSFPDLNTGELFF	TGTGCCAGCAGTTTCCCCGACTTGAACACCGGGGAGCTGTTTTTT
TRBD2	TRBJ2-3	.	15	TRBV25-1	CASSKAGGTTDTQYF	TGTGCCAGCAGTAAGGCGGGGGGGACCACAGATACGCAGTATTTT
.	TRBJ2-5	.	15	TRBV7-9	CASSHGTYQGETQYF	TGTGCCAGCAGCCATGGGACATACCAGGGGGAGACCCAGTACTTC
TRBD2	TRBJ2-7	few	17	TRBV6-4	CASSPGGLAGASYEQYF	TGTGCCAGCAGTCCGGGGGGATTAGCGGGAGCGTCCTACGAGCAGTACTTC
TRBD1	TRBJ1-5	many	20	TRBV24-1	CATSDVKPGQGEYSNQPQHF	TGTGCCACCAGTGATGTGAAACCGGGACAGGGGGAATATAGCAATCAGCCCCAGCATTTT
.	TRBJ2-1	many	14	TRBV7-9	CASSLVFPGDEQFF	TGTGCCAGCAGCTTAGTGTTTCCGGGAGATGAGCAGTTCTTC
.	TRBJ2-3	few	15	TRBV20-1	CSARVLGVGTDTQYF	TGCAGTGCTAGAGTACTTGGGGTTGGGACAGATACGCAGTATTTT
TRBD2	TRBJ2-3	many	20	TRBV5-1	CASSLQGWLAGGRSTDTQYF	TGCGCCAGCAGCTTGCAGGGTTGGCTAGCGGGAGGTAGGAGCACAGATACGCAGTATTTT
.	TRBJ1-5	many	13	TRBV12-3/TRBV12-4	CASSLRSNQPQHF	TGTGCCAGCAGTTTACGTAGCAATCAGCCCCAGCATTTT
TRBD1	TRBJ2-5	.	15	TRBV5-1	CASRLGQGYQETQYF	TGCGCCAGCAGACTGGGACAGGGGTACCAAGAGACCCAGTACTTC
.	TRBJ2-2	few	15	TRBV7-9	CASSFGTRGTGELFF	TGTGCCAGCAGCTTCGGGACAAGGGGCACCGGGGAGCTGTTTTTT
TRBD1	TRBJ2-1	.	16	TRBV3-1	CTSSQRQGAYYNEQFF	TGTACCAGCAGCCAGCGACAGGGGGCCTATTACAATGAGCAGTTCTTC
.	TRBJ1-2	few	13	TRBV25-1	CASRNDSNYGYTF	TGTGCCAGCAGGAATGACAGTAACTATGGCTACACCTTC
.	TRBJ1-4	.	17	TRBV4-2	CASSQDPATTTNEKLFF	TGTGCCAGCAGCCAAGATCCAGCCACCACAACTAATGAAAAACTGTTTTTT
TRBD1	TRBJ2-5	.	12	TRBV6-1	CAGGTGPMAQYF	TGTGCCGGAGGGACAGGGCCCATGGCCCAGTACTTC